This TCR beta chain was captured by sequencing in a study of blood T cell repertoires in COVID-19. About the research overall: From T cells, B-cell-depleted T cells, or PBMCs came the material, which was cDNA or gDNA.

Deletions cut 3 bases from V and 0 bases from J, with 11 bases between. This CDR3 is built from 16 residues. Germline V CDR1 and CDR2: KGHDR, SFDVKD. The repertoire was sequenced with immunoSEQ multiplex PCR; TCRdb's copy has only in-frame clones and lacks some. Of over 200,000 clones in the sample, about 83% were seen once. The sequencing sample was made of peripheral blood. The J gene is TRBJ2-1, the V gene TRBV24-1; TRBD1 might be the D (6 bases). This TCR was sampled from a middle-aged woman with active or convalescent COVID-19. The CDR3 DNA sequence: TGTGCCACCAGTGATATCAGGGGTGCCTCCTACAATGAGCAGTTCTTC. Amino acid sequence: CATSDIRGASYNEQFF.